Below, 24 T cell receptor beta chains from the same sample are listed, as sequenced in a study of regulatory T cells in long-lasting Graves disease. Regarding time point: newly diagnosed GD, antithyroid drugs for less than 3 months. Extracted PBMC RNA gave rise to the TCR library. Libraries of TCR beta came from iRepertoire HTBI primers plus Arm-PCR of CDR3 regions. TCRdb fed the multiplex PCR reads into MiXCR, producing one record per CDR3 protein. The repertoire holds roughly 610,000 distinct CDR3 sequences, with approximately 16% as singletons. The data were also submitted as part of a second study, on T cells in Graves' hyperthyroidism and ophthalmopathy.

This specimen was peripheral blood mononuclear cells (PBMCs), taken at new diagnosis, from a patient treated with antithyroid drugs. The receptors were sampled from a man aged 18 to 30 with Graves disease.

The V gene is TRBV28, the J gene TRBJ2-7, with 9 bases aligning to TRBD2. Germline V gene data show CDR1 as MDHEN and CDR2 as SYDVKM. The trim removed 5 bases at V and 3 bases at J, leaving 11 bases unmatched. This CDR3 region has 16 residues. DNA of the CDR3: TGTGCCAGCAGTGGGTCGTTAGGTAGCGGGAGCTACGAGCAGTACTTC. This translates into CASSGSLGSGSYEQYF.

This clonotype has only a few counts. This chain connects TRBV27 to TRBJ2-1; tentative D call: TRBD1 (6 bases). The CDR3 length is 14 residues. V was cut by 0 bases and J by 6 bases, with 9 bases left in between. CDR1 and CDR2 from the germline V gene are MNHEY and SMNVEV (reference sequence). This CDR3 reads CASSLSRGGNEQFF. For the CDR3, the DNA is TGTGCCAGCAGTTTATCCAGGGGTGGCAATGAGCAGTTCTTC.

This chain connects TRBV19 to TRBJ1-5; perhaps TRBD1 as D (5 bases). Trimming stripped 7 bases from V and 2 bases from J, with 15 bases between. Germline CDR1 reads LNHDA; CDR2 reads SQIVND (reference sequence). The CDR3 extends over 15 amino acids. In nucleotides, the CDR3 is TGTGCCAGTATGGGACCGGGGTGGGGCAATCAGCCCCAGCATTTT. The encoded protein is CASMGPGWGNQPQHF.

This clonotype has at least ten counts. This chain joins TRBV7-6 and TRBJ2-7; no definite D call. The ends were cut back, 5 bases at V and 0 bases at J, with 11 bases in the middle. This CDR3 has 14 residues. Germline V gene data show CDR1 as SGHVS and CDR2 as FNYEAQ. CDR3 bases: TGTGCCAGCAGCCCGCTTGAAAGCTCCTACGAGCAGTACTTC. It encodes CASSPLESSYEQYF.

The chain recombines TRBV9 with TRBJ2-1; D unresolved. Germline V gene data show CDR1 as SGDLS and CDR2 as YYNGEE. This CDR3 contains 14 residues. V lost 4 bases and J 4 bases, leaving 12 bases between the germline ends. The DNA for the CDR3 is TGTGCCAGCAGCCCCCGGGCTGAATACAATGAGCAGTTCTTC. Its protein is CASSPRAEYNEQFF.

The rearrangement links TRBV5-1 to TRBJ2-2; TRBD1 is a possible D gene (6 bases). CDR1 is SGHRS and CDR2 is YFSETQ in the germline V gene. Trimming took 0 bases from V and 6 from J, leaving 18 bases between them. The CDR3 contains 17 residues. CDR3 in DNA: TGCGCCAGCAGCTTGGCCGTTGTGCCAGGGGACCCCGGGGAGCTGTTTTTT. This sequence encodes CASSLAVVPGDPGELFF.

This clonotype has ten or more counts. The chain links TRBV27 to TRBJ2-3; 9 bases match TRBD1. From germline, CDR1 is MNHEY and CDR2 SMNVEV (reference sequence). This CDR3 region has 13 residues. The V gene end was trimmed by 3 bases and the J gene end by 13 bases; junction bases not matched to a gene: 8. The CDR3 loop reads CASSFGTGLFEYF. For the CDR3, the DNA is TGTGCCAGCAGTTTCGGGACAGGGCTTTTTGAGTATTTT.

This clonotype was detected a few times. This sequence joins TRBV7-3 and TRBJ2-5, with 8 bases aligning to TRBD1. V lost 4 bases, J lost 7 bases, and 8 bases stayed unmatched. Germline V gene lookup returns CDR1 SGHTA and CDR2 FQGTGA. The length of the CDR3 is 14 residues. The CDR3 bases are TGTGCCAGCAGCTCCTCTGGACAGGGAGGGACCCAGTACTTC. Its translation is CASSSSGQGGTQYF.

The sample holds many counts of this clonotype. The J gene is TRBJ2-3, the V gene TRBV3-1; 7 bases are a match to TRBD1. Losses at the gene ends were 3 bases for V and 4 bases for J; bases not matched to a gene: 7. There are 15 residues in the CDR3. In germline, CDR1 is LGHDT, CDR2 YNNKEL (reference sequence). CDR3 coding DNA: TGTGCCAGCAGCCAGGCCAGGGACAGTTCAGATACGCAGTATTTT. This gives the protein CASSQARDSSDTQYF.

Concerning this clonotype: It may be a read error: a sequence one base away is much more abundant. The chain employs TRBV2 and TRBJ2-1; 11 nucleotides match TRBD2. Germline V gene lookup returns CDR1 SNHLY and CDR2 FYNNEI. The CDR3 is 16 amino acids. Here the CDR3 reads CASGPYGTSGYNGQFF. CDR3 nucleotide sequence: TGTGCCAGCGGCCCTTATGGGACTAGCGGATACAATGGGCAGTTCTTC.

This clonotype was recorded many times. The chain has TRBV6-1 and TRBJ2-3; TRBD1 agrees at 9 bases. V dropped 6 bases and J dropped 2; count of bases not matched to a gene: 12. Germline V gene sequence: CDR1 MNHNS, CDR2 SASEGT. This CDR3 contains 17 residues. CDR3: CASSPTSGTGSTDTQYF. DNA for the CDR3: TGTGCCAGCAGCCCCACAAGTGGGACAGGGTCCACAGATACGCAGTATTTT.

This clonotype turned up a few times. J is TRBJ2-3 and V is TRBV24-1; 8 positions match TRBD2. After removal of 3 bases from V and 2 bases from J, the junction contained 6 bases not matched to a gene. The CDR3 is 16 amino acids. Germline CDR1 and CDR2: KGHDR and SFDVKD. CDR3 sequence: CATSDLSGTFTDTQYF. The CDR3 DNA is TGTGCCACCAGTGATCTTAGCGGGACCTTCACAGATACGCAGTATTTT.

The table lists this clonotype with many counts. The CDR3 coding sequence is TGTGCCAGCAGTGCGGGAGCTGGGGGCTCCTACAATGAGCAGTTCTTC. Translated: CASSAGAGGSYNEQFF. J is TRBJ2-1 and V is TRBV27; 7 positions agree with TRBD2. V lost 5 bases, J lost 0 bases, and 7 bases stayed unmatched. This CDR3 is 16 amino acids long. From germline, CDR1 is MNHEY and CDR2 SMNVEV (reference sequence).

This clonotype was seen many times. This chain joins TRBV11-2 and TRBJ2-7; 10 bases align to TRBD1. The CDR3 is 16 amino acids. V lost 4 bases to trimming and J lost 0 bases; unmatched junction nucleotides: 6. CDR1 and CDR2 (germline): SGHAT, FQNNGV. In nucleotides, the CDR3 is TGTGCCAGCAGCTCGCCCGGGACAGGGGTCTCCTACGAGCAGTACTTC. It translates to CASSSPGTGVSYEQYF.

The chain carries TRBV6-1 and TRBJ1-4; D is ambiguous. With 2 bases removed from V and 8 bases from J, the gap between germline ends came to 21 bases. CDR3 length: 17 amino acids. CDR1 and CDR2 (germline): MNHNS, SASEGT. CDR3 sequence (DNA): TGTGCCAGCAGTGAACAATCGGACGGAGGTGTGGGAGAAAAACTGTTTTTT. Residues: CASSEQSDGGVGEKLFF.

A few counts support this clonotype. The chain is built from TRBV9 and TRBJ2-1; 10 bases agree with TRBD1. The J segment lost 15 bases and the V segment lost 0 bases, leaving 9 bases of the junction unmatched. CDR3 length: 14 residues. Germline V CDR1 and CDR2: SGDLS, YYNGEE. The CDR3 region has the DNA TGTGCCAGCAGCGTAGGGACAGGGGGACGATATCTGTTCTTC. Protein: CASSVGTGGRYLFF. Complete variable domain (other parts from reference TRBV9 and TRBJ2-1): DSGVTQTPKHLITATGQRVTLRCSPRSGDLSVYWYQQSLDQGLQFLIQYYNGEERAKGNILERFSAQQFPDLHSELNLSSLELGDSALYFCASSVGTGGRYLFFGPGTRLTVL.

This clonotype was counted at least ten times. The chain has TRBV13 and TRBJ1-2; TRBD1 is a possible D gene (5 bases). Per germline, CDR1 PRHDT and CDR2 FYEKMQ (reference sequence). The CDR3 contains 15 residues. V lost 1 base, J lost 6 bases, and 15 bases lay in between. The CDR3 loop is CASSLAGERMDGYTF. The CDR3 DNA follows: TGTGCCAGCAGCTTAGCGGGGGAAAGAATGGATGGCTACACCTTC.

A few counts support this clonotype. This chain joins TRBV20-1 and TRBJ1-3; 12 nucleotides agree with TRBD1. From germline, CDR1 is DFQATT and CDR2 SNEGSKA (reference sequence). V dropped 6 bases and J dropped 4; count of bases not matched to a gene: 4. The CDR3 has 14 residues. CDR3 protein: CSARDRGRGNTIYF. The CDR3 bases are TGCAGTGCCCGGGACAGGGGGCGCGGAAACACCATATATTTT.

The chain combines TRBV5-1 with TRBJ2-3; 9 nucleotides agree with TRBD1. With V trimmed by 4 bases and J by 4 bases, 7 bases remained unmatched. This CDR3 contains 15 residues. CDR1 is SGHRS and CDR2 is YFSETQ in the germline V gene. CDR3 residues: CASSRGQGRPDTQYF. The CDR3 DNA follows: TGCGCCAGCAGCAGAGGACAGGGGCGCCCAGATACGCAGTATTTT.

The table lists this clonotype with many counts. The chain employs TRBV19 and TRBJ1-1; a possible D gene is TRBD1 (6 bases). The CDR3 contains 15 residues. V was pared by 4 bases and J by 6 bases, with 18 bases between. CDR1 is LNHDA and CDR2 is SQIVND in the germline V gene (reference sequence). CDR3 sequence (DNA): TGTGCCAGTAGTACCAGACAGGTTAATTTCGCTGAAGCTTTCTTT. Its translation is CASSTRQVNFAEAFF.

CDR3 DNA: TGTGCCAGCAGTACGGGGACAGGAAGAGGGGTGAAAGCTTTCTTT. This sequence encodes CASSTGTGRGVKAFF. The chain employs TRBV28 and TRBJ1-1, with TRBD1 matching over 8 bases. With V trimmed by 5 bases and J by 9 bases, 14 bases remained unmatched. The CDR3 consists of 15 residues. Germline V gene sequence: CDR1 MDHEN, CDR2 SYDVKM.

This clonotype was recorded many times. This chain links TRBV12-3 or TRBV12-4 with TRBJ2-4; D remains unclear. Between the trimmed V and J ends, which lost 2 bases and 0 bases, there was a span of 17 bases. CDR3 length: 18 residues. The CDR3 DNA reads TGTGCCAGCAGTTTAAATGGTGGGTTAACTTTAGCCAAAAACATTCAGTACTTC. Amino acid sequence: CASSLNGGLTLAKNIQYF.

This clonotype was recorded at least ten times. V usage is TRBV7-9 and J usage is TRBJ2-3, with TRBD2 identical over 15 bases. Germline V gene sequence: CDR1 SEHNR, CDR2 FQNEAQ (reference sequence). The CDR3 runs to 17 residues. Unmatched junction bases numbered 7, after V lost 5 bases and J lost 4 bases. The CDR3: CASSPGLAGGDSDTQYF. CDR3 bases: TGTGCCAGCAGCCCGGGACTAGCGGGAGGTGACTCAGATACGCAGTATTTT.

Only a few counts were recorded for this clonotype. The CDR3 DNA reads as TGTGCCTGGAGTACCGGGAGGGCCGGCGAGCAGTACTTC. It translates to CAWSTGRAGEQYF. The rearrangement links TRBV30 to TRBJ2-7; 8 nucleotides align to TRBD2. The germline V gene has CDR1 GTSNPN and CDR2 SVGIG (reference sequence). The V segment lost 2 bases and the J segment 6 bases; nucleotides outside the gene matches: 6. This CDR3 is built from 13 residues.